This TCR beta chain comes out of a study of CDR3 diversity in severe acne (dated by TCRdb to between 2018 and 2020). For this clonotype: This receptor's antigen is unknown. No much larger clonotype is one base removed from it; base qualities were not supplied.

Preparation of the library involved PCR. Sequencing relied on an Illumina HiSeq 2000. Starting from the raw public reads, TCRdb applied fastp trimming at Q25, assembled clones with MiXCR and retained in-frame beta chains. Merged by CDR3 protein, the rows form single entries marked with the most common genes and DNA. Here the sample has approximately 90,000 distinct CDR3 sequences; 49% occur a single time. The ten largest make up around 10% of the sample. CDR1 and CDR2, looked up from the germline V gene, are SGHRS and YFSETQ. Spanning cysteine to phenylalanine, the CDR3 consists of 14 amino acids. The entry retains the CDR3 DNA only, 42 bases that are in frame from base 1. Trimming takes 0 bases from V and 4 bases from J, and the germline ends sit 10 bases apart.

The receptor chain draws on TRBV5-1 and TRBJ2-5; the D gene is perhaps TRBD1 or TRBD2, each of them matching over 5 bases. Source material: blood. This receptor was obtained from a male donor with severe acne vulgaris. This receptor carries the CDR3 CASSLAAGGETQYF. The nucleotide sequence reads TGCGCCAGCAGCTTGGCGGCTGGGGGAGAGACCCAGTACTTC.